This TCR beta chain was sequenced in a study of OX40 agonist ivuxolimab in advanced cancers. Study-wide context: A history of anti-PD-1, anti-PD-L1 or anti-CTLA-4 therapy was acceptable, and over 35% had some. Whole-study results and caveats: In a subset of nonresponders, normalized T-cell clonal expansion was also low.

Data came from immunoSEQ multiplex PCR; TCRdb stores just in-frame clones and leaves some out. The repertoire holds around 68,000 clones, around 87% seen once, with approximately 2.6% in the top ten. Details on this clone: Antigen: not known.

Trimming cost V 6 bases and J 5 bases, with 11 bases left between them. CDR1 is SEHNR and CDR2 is FQNEAQ in the germline V gene (reference sequence). The CDR3 has 14 amino acids. The chain couples TRBV7-9 to TRBJ1-6; D perhaps matches TRBD1 (5 bases). Sequenced here: CD4+ or CD8+ T cells sorted from blood, sampled in a trial of the OX40 agonist ivuxolimab. This receptor was obtained from an adult with an advanced solid tumor such as melanoma, head and neck, liver or kidney cancer. The CDR3 loop is CASSGGRNNSPLHF. The CDR3 DNA reads as TGTGCCAGCAGTGGGGGACGTAATAATTCACCCCTCCACTTT.